This T cell receptor beta chain was sequenced during a study of T cell responses to AZD1222 COVID-19 vaccine. Across the study: Pooled together were second doses at about 4 or about 12 weeks. Study-wide findings and caveats: Among the donors, most were white British and more were female, and clonal diversity was possibly underestimated. The breadth and depth of Spike-specific TCRs increased once two AZD1222 doses had been given.

Remarks on this clone: Its antigen is unknown. Different DNA sequences within this sample yield the same CDR3.

Trimming removed 0 bases from V and 0 bases from J, with 6 bases in between. The CDR3 extends over 15 amino acids. Germline loops: CDR1 KGHSH, CDR2 LQKENI. TCRdb's copy holds only in-frame clones and misses some; the assay was immunoSEQ multiplex PCR. The table shows more than 100,000 clones, with about 90% occurring only once. The chain carries TRBV18 and TRBJ1-3, with D perhaps matching TRBD1 (5 bases). The sample here was peripheral blood, taken on day 0 of AZD1222 vaccination. The clonotype originates from an adult in good health. The CDR3 protein is CASSPPGTSGNTIYF. The CDR3 DNA follows: TGTGCCAGCTCACCACCGGGGACCTCTGGAAACACCATATATTTT.